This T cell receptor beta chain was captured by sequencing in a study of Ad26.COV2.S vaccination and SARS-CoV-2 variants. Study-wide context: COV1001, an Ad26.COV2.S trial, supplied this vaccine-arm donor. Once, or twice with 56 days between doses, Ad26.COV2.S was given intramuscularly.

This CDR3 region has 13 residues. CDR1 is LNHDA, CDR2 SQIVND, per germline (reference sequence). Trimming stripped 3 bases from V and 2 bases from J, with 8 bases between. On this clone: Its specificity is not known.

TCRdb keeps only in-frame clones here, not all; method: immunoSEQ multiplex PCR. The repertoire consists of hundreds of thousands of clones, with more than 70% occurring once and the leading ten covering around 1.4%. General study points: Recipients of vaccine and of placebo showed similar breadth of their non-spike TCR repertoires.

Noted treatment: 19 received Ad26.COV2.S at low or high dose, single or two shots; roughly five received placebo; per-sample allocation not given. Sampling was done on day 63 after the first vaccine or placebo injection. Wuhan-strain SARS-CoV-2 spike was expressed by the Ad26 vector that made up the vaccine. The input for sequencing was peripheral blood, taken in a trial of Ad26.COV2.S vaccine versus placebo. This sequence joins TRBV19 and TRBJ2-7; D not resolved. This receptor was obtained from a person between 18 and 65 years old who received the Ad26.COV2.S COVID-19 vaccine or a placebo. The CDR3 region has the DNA TGTGCCAGTAGTATCCGACCGACCTACGAGCAGTACTTC. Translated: CASSIRPTYEQYF.